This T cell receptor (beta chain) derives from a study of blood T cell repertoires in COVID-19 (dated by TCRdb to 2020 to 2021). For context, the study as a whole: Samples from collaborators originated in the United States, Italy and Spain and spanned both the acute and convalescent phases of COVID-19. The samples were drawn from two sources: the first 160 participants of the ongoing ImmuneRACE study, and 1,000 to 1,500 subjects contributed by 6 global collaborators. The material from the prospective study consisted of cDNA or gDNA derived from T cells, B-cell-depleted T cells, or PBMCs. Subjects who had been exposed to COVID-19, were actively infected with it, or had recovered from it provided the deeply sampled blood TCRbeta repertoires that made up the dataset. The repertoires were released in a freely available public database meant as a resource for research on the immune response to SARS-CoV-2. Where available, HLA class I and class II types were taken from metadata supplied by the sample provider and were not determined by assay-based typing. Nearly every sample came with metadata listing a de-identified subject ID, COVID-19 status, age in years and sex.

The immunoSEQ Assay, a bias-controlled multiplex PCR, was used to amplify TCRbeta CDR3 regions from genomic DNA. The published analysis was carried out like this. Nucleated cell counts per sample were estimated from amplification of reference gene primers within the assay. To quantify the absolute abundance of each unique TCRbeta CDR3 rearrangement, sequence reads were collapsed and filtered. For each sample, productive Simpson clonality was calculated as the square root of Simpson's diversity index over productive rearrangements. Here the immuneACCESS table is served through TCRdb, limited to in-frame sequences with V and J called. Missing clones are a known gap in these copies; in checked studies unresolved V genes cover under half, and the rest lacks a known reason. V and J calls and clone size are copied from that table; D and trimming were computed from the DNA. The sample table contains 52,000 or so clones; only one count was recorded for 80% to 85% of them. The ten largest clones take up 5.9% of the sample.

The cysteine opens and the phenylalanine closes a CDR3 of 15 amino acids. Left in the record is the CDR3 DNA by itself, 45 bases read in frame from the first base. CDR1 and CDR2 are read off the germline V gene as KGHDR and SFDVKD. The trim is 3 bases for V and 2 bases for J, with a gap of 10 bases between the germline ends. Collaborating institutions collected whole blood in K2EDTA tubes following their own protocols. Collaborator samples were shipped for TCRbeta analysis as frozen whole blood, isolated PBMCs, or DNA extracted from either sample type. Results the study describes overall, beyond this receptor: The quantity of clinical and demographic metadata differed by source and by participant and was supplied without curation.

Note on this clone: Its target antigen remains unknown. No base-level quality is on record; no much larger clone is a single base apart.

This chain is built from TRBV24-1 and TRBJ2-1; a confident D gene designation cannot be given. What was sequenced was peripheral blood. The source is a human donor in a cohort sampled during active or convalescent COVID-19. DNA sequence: TGTGCCACCAGTGATACCCGAGGTCCCTACAATGAGCAGTTCTTC. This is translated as CATSDTRGPYNEQFF.